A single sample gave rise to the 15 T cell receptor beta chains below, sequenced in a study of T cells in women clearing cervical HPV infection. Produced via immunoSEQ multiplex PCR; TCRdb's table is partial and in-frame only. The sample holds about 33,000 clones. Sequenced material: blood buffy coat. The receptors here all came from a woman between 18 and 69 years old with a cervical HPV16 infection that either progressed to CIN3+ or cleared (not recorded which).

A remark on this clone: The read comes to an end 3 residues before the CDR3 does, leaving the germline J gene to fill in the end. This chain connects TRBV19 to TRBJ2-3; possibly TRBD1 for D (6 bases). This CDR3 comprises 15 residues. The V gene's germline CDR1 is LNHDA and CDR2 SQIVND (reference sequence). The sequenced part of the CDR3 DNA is TGTGCCAGTAGTATAGATCAACAGGGAAGTCAGCCG. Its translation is CASSIDQQGSQP. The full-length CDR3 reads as CASSIDQQGSQPQYF.

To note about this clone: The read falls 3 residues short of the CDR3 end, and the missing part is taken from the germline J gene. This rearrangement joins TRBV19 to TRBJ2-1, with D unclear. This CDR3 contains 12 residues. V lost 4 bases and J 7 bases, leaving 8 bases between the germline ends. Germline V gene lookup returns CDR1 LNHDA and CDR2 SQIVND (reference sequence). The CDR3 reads CASSNPRNEQFF. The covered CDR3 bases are TGTGCCAGTAGTAACCCGAGGAATGAG. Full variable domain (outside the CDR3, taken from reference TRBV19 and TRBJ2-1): DGGITQSPKYLFRKEGQNVTLSCEQNLNHDAMYWYRQDPGQGLRLIYYSQIVNDFQKGDIAEGYSVSREKKESFPLTVTSAQKNPTAFYLCASSNPRNEQFFGPGTRLTVL.

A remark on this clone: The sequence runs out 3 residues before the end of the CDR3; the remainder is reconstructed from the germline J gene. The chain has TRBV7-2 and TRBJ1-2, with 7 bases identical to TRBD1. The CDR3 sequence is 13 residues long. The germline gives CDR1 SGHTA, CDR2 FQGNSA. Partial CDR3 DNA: TGTGCCAGCAGCCCCGGGACAGCTTACGAC. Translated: CASSPGTAYD. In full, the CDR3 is CASSPGTAYDYTF. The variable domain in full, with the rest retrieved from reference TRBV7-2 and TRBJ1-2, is GAGVSQSPSNKVTEKGKDVELRCDPISGHTALYWYRQSLGQGLEFLIYFQGNSAPDKSGLPSDRFSAERTGGSVSTLTIQRTQQEDSAVYLCASSPGTAYDYTFGSGTRLTVV.

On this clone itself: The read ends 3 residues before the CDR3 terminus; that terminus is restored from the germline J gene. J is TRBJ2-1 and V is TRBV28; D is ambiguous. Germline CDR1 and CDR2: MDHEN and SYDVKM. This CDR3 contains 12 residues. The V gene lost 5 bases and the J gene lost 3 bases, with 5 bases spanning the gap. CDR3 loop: CASSLSYNEQFF. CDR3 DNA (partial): TGTGCCAGCAGTCTCAGCTACAATGAG.

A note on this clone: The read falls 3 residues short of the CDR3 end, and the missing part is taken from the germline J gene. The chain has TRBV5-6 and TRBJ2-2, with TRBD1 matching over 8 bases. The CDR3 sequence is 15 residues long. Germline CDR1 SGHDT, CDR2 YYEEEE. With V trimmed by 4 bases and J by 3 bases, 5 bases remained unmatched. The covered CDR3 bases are TGTGCCAGCAGCCTGACAGGGGATGACACCGGGGAG. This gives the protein CASSLTGDDTGE. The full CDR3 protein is CASSLTGDDTGELFF.

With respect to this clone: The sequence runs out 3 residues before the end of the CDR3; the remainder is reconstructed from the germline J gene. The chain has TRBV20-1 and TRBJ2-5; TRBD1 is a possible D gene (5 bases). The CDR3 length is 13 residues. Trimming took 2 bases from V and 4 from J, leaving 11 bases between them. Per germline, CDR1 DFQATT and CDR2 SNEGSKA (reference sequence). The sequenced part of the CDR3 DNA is TGCAGTGCTAGACTGGCAGGGTCAGAGACC. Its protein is CSARLAGSET. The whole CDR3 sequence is CSARLAGSETQYF.

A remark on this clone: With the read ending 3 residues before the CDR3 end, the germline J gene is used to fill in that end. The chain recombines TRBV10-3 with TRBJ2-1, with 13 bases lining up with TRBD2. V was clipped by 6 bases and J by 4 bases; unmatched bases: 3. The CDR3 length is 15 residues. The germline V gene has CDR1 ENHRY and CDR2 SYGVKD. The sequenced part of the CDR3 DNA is TGTGCCATCAGCGCACTAGCGGGGGGGTACAATGAG. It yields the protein CAISALAGGYNE. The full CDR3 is CAISALAGGYNEQFF.

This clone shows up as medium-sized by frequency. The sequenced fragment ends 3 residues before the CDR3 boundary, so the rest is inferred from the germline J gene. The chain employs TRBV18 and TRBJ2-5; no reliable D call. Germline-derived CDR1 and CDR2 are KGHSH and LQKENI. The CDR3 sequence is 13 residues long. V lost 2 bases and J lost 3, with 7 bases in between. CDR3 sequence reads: CASSPALEETQYF. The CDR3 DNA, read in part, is TGTGCCAGCTCACCAGCACTGGAAGAGACC.

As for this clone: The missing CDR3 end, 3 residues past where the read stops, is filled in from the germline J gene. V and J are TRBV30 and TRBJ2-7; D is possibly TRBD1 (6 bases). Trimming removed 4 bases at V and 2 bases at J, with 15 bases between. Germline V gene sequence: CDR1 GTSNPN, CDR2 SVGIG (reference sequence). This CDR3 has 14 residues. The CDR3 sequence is CAWTSGTRPYEQYF. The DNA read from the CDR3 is TGTGCCTGGACATCCGGGACACGACCCTACGAG.

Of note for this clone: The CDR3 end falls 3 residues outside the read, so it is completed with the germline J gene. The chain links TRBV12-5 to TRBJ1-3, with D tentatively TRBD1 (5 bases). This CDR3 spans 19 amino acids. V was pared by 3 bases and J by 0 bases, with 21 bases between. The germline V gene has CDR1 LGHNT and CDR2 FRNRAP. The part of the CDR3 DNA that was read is TGTGCTAGTGGTTTCCTAACTCAGGAAGGGGCCGTCTCTGGAAACACC. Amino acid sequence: CASGFLTQEGAVSGNT. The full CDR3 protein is CASGFLTQEGAVSGNTIYF.

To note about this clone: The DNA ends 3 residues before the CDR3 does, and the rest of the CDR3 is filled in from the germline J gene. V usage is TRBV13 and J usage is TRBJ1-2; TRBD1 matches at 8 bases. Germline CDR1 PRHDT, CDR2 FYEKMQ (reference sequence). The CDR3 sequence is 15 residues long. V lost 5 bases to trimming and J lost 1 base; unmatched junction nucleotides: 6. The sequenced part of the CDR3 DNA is TGTGCCAGCAGCCCTGACAGGGGACGTAACTATGGC. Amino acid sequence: CASSPDRGRNYG. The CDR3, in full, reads CASSPDRGRNYGYTF.

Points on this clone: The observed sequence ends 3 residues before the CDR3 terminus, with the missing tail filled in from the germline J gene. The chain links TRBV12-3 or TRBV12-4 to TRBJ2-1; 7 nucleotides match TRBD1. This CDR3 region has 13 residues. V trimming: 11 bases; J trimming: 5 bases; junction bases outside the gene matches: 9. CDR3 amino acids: CAARQGINNEQFF. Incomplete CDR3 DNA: TGTGCCGCCAGACAGGGAATTAACAATGAG.

Incomplete CDR3 DNA: TGTGCCAGCAGCTACTATGGGCAGGGGAGCGAG. It translates to CASSYYGQGSE. The whole CDR3 is CASSYYGQGSEQYF. The J gene is TRBJ2-7, the V gene TRBV12-3 or TRBV12-4; D possibly corresponds to TRBD1 (6 bases). Read sequence stops 3 residues before the CDR3 end, and the germline J gene provides the missing end. V dropped 6 bases and J dropped 6 bases, with 18 bases sitting between them. The CDR3 is 14 residues long.

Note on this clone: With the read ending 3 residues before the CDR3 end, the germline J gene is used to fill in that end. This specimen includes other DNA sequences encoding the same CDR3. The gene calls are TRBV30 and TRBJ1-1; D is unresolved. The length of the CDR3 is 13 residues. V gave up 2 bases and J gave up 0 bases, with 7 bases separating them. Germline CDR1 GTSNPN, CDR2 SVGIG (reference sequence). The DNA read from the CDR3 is TGTGCCTGGAGTCGCGGATTGAACACTGAA. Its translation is CAWSRGLNTE. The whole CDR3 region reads CAWSRGLNTEAFF.

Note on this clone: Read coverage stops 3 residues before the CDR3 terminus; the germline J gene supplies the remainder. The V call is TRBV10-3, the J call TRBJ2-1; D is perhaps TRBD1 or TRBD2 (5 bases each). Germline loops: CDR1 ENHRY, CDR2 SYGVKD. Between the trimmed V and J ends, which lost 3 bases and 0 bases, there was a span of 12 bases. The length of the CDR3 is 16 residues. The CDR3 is CAISDLRGGSYNEQFF. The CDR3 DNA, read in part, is TGTGCCATCAGTGATTTGAGGGGCGGCTCCTACAATGAG.